This T cell receptor beta chain was sequenced during a study of T cell repertoires in aging, cancer and after chemotherapy. Study results and caveats: In cancer patients, declining TCR diversity with age involved lost richness and lost evenness. Compared with age-matched healthy donors, untreated hematological or solid cancer patients showed higher blood TCR clonality. Median generation probability rose over the chemotherapy interval in each cancer cohort, suggesting rebound thymic output.

This clonotype appeared a few times. Its antigen remains unidentified. TRB rearrangements spanning V, D and J were amplified using mixed TRB-A/B primers. A single record per CDR3 protein comes from TCRdb applying MiXCR to the multiplex PCR reads. The sample comprises about 8,300 distinct CDR3 sequences, 25% to 40% of which are singletons, and around a tenth rests with the top ten. Amplification of TCR beta used genomic DNA extracted from peripheral blood. This CDR3 has 14 residues. Germline V CDR1 and CDR2: KGHSH, LQKENI. V was shortened by 2 bases and J by 3 bases, with 8 bases between the two germline ends.

The origin of this receptor is a human donor in good health. The sample consisted of blood. The chain is built from TRBV18 and TRBJ1-3, with D hard to call. The CDR3 DNA sequence: TGTGCCAGCTCACCAGCGGGCGGTGGAAACACCATATATTTT. It yields the protein CASSPAGGGNTIYF. Complete variable domain (other parts from reference TRBV18 and TRBJ1-3): NAGVMQNPRHLVRRRGQEARLRCSPMKGHSHVYWYRQLPEEGLKFMVYLQKENIIDESGMPKERFSAEFPKEGPSILRIQQVVRGDSAAYFCASSPAGGGNTIYFGEGSWLTVV.